This TCR beta chain was captured by sequencing in a study of blood T cells in healthy people across ages. Study-level findings and limits: A strong correlation was found between TCR beta diversity and the percentage of naive T cells.

Of note for this clonotype: Its matching antigen is unknown.

The authors ran a second PCR of about 7 to 12 cycles using a sample-barcoded 5' primer and a J-beta primer mix. A single record per CDR3 protein comes from TCRdb applying MiXCR to the 5' RACE reads. The table lists roughly 680,000 distinct CDR3 sequences, more than 40% of them singletons. Sequencing input: blood. The clonotype was recovered from a woman aged 60 to 75 in good health.

The CDR3 DNA reads TGTGCCATTCAAGACAGGGGGAGGACTGAAGCTTTCTTT. Amino acid sequence: CAIQDRGRTEAFF. The chain joins TRBV6-6 to TRBJ1-1; 9 nucleotides line up with TRBD1. The CDR3 sequence is 13 residues long. Germline V gene lookup returns CDR1 MNHNY and CDR2 SVGAGI (reference sequence). V lost 10 bases to trimming and J lost 5 bases; unmatched junction nucleotides: 8.